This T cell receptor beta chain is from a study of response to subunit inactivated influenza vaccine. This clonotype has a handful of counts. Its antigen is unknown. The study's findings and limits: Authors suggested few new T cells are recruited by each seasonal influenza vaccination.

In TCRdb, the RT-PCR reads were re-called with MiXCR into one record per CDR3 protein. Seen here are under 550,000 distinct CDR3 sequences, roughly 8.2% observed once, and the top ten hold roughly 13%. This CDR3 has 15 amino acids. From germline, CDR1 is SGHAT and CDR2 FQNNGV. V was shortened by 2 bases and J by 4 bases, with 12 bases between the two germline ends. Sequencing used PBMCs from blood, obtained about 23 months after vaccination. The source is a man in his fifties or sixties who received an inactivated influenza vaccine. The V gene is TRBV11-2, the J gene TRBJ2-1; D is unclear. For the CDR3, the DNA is TGTGCCAGCAGCTTAAGCCAGTCTCATTACAATGAGCAGTTCTTC. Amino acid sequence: CASSLSQSHYNEQFF.